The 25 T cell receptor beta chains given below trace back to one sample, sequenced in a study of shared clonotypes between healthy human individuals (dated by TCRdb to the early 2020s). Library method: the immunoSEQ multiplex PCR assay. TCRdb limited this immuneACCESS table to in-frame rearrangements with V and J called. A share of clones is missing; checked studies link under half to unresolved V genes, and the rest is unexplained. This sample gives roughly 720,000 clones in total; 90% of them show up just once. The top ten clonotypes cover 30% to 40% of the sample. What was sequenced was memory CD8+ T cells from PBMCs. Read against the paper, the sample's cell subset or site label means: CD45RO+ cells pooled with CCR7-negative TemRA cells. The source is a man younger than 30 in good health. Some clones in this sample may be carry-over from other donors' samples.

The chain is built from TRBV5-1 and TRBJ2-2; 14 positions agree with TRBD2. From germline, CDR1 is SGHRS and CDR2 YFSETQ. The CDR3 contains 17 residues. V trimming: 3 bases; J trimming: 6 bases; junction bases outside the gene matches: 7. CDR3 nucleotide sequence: TGCGCCAGCAGCTCTCCGGGACTAGCGGGAGAGGCCGGGGAGCTGTTTTTT. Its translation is CASSSPGLAGEAGELFF.

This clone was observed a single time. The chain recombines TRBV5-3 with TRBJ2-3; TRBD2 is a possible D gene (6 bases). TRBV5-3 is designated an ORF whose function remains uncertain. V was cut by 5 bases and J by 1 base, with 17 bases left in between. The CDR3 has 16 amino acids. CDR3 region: CARRTVAGRGTDTQYF. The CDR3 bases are TGTGCCAGAAGGACCGTTGCGGGGCGCGGCACAGATACGCAGTATTTT.

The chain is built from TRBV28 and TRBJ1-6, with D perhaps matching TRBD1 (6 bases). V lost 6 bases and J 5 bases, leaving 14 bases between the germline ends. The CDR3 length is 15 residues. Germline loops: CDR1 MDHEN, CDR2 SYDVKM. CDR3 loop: CASSPIQGNNSPLHF. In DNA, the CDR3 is TGTGCCAGCAGCCCCATCCAGGGGAATAATTCACCCCTCCACTTT.

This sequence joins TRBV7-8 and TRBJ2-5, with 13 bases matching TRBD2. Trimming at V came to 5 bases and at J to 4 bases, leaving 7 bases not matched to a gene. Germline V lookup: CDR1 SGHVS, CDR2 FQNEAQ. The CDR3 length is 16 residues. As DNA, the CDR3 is TGTGCCAGCAGCGCCGGACTAGCGGGAGTTGTAGAGACCCAGTACTTC. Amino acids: CASSAGLAGVVETQYF.

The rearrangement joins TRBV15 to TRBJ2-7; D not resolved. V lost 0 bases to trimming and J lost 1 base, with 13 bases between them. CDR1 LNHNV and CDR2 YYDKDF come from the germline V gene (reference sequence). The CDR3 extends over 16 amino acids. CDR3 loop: CATSRERSGGSYEQYF. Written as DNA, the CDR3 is TGTGCCACCAGCAGAGAGCGGTCGGGCGGATCCTACGAGCAGTACTTC. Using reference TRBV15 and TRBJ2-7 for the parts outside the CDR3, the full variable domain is DAMVIQNPRYQVTQFGKPVTLSCSQTLNHNVMYWYQQKSSQAPKLLFHYYDKDFNNEADTPDNFQSRRPNTSFCFLDIRSPGLGDTAMYLCATSRERSGGSYEQYFGPGTRLTVT.

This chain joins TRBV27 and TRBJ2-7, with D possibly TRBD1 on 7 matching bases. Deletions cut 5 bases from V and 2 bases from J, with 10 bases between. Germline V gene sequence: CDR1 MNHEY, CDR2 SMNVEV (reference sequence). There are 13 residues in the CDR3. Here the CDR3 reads CASSAGGTYEQYF. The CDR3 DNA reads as TGTGCCAGCAGTGCAGGGGGGACCTACGAGCAGTACTTC.

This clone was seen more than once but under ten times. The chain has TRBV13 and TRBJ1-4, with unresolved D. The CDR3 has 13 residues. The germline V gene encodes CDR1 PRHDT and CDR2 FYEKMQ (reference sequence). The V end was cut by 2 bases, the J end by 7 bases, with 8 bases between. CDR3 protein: CASSLSTGEKLFF. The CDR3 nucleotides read TGTGCCAGCAGCTTAAGTACCGGTGAAAAACTGTTTTTT. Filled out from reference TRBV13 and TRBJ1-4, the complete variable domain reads AAGVIQSPRHLIKEKRETATLKCYPIPRHDTVYWYQQGPGQDPQFLISFYEKMQSDKGSIPDRFSAQQFSDYHSELNMSSLELGDSALYFCASSLSTGEKLFFGSGTQLSVL.

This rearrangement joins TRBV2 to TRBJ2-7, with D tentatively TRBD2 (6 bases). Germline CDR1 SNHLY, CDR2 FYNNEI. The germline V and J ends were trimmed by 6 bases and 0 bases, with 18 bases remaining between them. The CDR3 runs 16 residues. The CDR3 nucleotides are TGTGCCAGCAGGACCGAGGGGACTCTAAGCTCCTACGAGCAGTACTTC. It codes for CASRTEGTLSSYEQYF.

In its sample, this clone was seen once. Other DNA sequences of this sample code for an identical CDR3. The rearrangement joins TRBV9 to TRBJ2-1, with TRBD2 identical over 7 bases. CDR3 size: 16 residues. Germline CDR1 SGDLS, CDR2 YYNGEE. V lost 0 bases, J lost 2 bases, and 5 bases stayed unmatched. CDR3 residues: CASSVGASGAYNEQFF. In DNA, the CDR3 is TGTGCCAGCAGCGTAGGGGCCAGCGGGGCCTACAATGAGCAGTTCTTC.

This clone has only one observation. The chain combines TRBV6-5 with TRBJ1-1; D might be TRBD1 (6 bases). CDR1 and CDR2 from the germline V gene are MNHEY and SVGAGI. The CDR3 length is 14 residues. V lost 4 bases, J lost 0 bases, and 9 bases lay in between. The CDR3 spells CASSWGHLNTEAFF. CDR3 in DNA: TGTGCCAGCAGTTGGGGACACCTGAACACTGAAGCTTTCTTT.

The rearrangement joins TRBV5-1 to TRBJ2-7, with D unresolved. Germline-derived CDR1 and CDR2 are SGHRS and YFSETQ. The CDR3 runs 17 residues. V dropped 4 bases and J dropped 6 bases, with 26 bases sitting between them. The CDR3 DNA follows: TGCGCCAGCAGCGGCGCCGGTTGGGAACCTAGGCAGTCCGAGCAGTACTTC. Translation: CASSGAGWEPRQSEQYF.

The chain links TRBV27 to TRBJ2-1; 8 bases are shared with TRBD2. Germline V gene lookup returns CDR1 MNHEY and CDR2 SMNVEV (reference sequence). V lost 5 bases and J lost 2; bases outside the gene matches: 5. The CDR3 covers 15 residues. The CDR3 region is CASSPGLGAYNEQFF. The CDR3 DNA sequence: TGTGCCAGCAGTCCGGGACTAGGGGCCTACAATGAGCAGTTCTTC.

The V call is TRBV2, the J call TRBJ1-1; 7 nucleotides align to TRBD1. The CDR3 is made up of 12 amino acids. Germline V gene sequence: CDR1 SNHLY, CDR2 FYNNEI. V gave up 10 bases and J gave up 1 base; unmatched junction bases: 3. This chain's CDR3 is CATNRGNTEAFF. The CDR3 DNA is TGTGCCACCAACAGGGGGAACACTGAAGCTTTCTTT.

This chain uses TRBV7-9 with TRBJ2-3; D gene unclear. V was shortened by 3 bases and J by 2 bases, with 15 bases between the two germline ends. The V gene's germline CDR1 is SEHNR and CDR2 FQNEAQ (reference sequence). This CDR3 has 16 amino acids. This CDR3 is CASSFVPKGATDTQYF. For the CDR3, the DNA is TGTGCCAGCAGCTTCGTCCCGAAAGGCGCCACAGATACGCAGTATTTT.

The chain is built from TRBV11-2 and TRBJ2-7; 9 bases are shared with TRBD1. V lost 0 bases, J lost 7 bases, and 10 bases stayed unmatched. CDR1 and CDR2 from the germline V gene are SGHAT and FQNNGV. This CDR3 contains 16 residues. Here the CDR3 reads CASSLDPGQGLREQYF. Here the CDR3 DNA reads TGTGCCAGCAGCTTAGACCCGGGACAGGGCCTTCGAGAGCAGTACTTC.

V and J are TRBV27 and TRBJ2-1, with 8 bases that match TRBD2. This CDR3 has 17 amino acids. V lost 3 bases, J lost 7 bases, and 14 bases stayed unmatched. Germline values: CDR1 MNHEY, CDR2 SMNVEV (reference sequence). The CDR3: CASSLGTREDGSNEQFF. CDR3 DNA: TGTGCCAGCAGTTTGGGGACTAGGGAGGACGGTTCTAATGAGCAGTTCTTC.

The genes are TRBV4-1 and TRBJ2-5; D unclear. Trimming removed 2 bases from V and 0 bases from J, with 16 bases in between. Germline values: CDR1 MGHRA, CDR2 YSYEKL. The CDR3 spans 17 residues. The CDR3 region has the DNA TGCGCCAGCAGCCAACACGAACGTACGACCTACCAAGAGACCCAGTACTTC. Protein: CASSQHERTTYQETQYF.

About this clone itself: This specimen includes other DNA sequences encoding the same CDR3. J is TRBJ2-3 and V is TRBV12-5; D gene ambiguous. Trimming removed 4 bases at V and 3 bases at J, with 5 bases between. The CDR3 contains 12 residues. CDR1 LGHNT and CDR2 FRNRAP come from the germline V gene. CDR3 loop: CASGWGTDTQYF. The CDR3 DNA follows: TGTGCTAGTGGTTGGGGTACAGATACGCAGTATTTT.

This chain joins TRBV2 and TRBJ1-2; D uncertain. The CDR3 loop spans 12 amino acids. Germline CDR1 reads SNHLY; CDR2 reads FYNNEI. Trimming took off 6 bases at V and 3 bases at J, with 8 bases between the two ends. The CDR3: CASRDFDYGYTF. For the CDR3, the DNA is TGTGCCAGCAGAGACTTTGACTATGGCTACACCTTC.

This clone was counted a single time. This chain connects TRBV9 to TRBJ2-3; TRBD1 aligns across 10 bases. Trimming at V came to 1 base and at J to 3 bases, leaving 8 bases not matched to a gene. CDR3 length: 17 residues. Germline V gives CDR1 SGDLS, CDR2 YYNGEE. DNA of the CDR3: TGTGCCAGCAGCGTATTCCCCGGGGGACAGGGGACAGATACGCAGTATTTT. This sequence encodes CASSVFPGGQGTDTQYF.

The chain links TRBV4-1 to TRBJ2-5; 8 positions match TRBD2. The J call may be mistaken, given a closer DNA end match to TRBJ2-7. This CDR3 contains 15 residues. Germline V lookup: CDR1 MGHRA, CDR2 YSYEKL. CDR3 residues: CASSLRASGSYEQYF. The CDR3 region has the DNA TGCGCCAGCAGCCTCAGGGCTAGCGGGTCTTACGAGCAGTACTTC.

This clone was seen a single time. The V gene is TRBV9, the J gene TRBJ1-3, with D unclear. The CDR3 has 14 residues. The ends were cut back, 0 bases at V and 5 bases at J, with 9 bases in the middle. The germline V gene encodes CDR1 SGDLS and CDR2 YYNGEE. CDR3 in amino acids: CASSVDGERNTIYF. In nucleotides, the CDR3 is TGTGCCAGCAGCGTAGACGGGGAAAGAAACACCATATATTTT.

CDR3 sequence: CAISEGSGRFEAFF. In DNA, the CDR3 is TGTGCCATCAGTGAGGGGTCGGGGCGATTTGAAGCTTTCTTT. The chain is built from TRBV10-3 and TRBJ1-1; D may be TRBD1 (5 bases). The CDR3 extends over 14 amino acids. The V gene's germline CDR1 is ENHRY and CDR2 SYGVKD. Trimming shortened V by 2 bases and J by 7 bases, and 14 bases separated the two germline ends.

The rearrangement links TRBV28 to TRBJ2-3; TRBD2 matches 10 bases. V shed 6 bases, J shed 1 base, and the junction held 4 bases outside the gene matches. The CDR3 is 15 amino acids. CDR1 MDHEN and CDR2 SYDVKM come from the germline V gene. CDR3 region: CASRSLAGGTDTQYF. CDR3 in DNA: TGTGCCAGCAGGTCGCTAGCGGGGGGCACAGATACGCAGTATTTT. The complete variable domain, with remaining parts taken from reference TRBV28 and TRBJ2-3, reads DVKVTQSSRYLVKRTGEKVFLECVQDMDHENMFWYRQDPGLGLRLIYFSYDVKMKEKGDIPEGYSVSREKKERFSLILESASTNQTSMYLCASRSLAGGTDTQYFGPGTRLTVL.

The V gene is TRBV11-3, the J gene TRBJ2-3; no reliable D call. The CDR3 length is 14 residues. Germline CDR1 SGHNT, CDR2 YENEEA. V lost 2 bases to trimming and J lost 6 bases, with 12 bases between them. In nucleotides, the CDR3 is TGTGCCAGCAGCTTACTTAGGGATGCGGATACGCAGTATTTT. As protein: CASSLLRDADTQYF.